Each of the 27 T cell receptor beta chains below was sequenced from the same sample in a study of CD8 T cells in Susac syndrome. RNA amounts of roughly 0.45 to 1 ug underwent reverse transcription with random hexamers. TCRdb fed the immunoSEQ multiplex PCR reads into MiXCR, producing one record per CDR3 protein. The sample carries roughly 200,000 distinct CDR3 sequences, about 93% recorded once. Sequenced: CD4+ T cells from PBMCs. These TCRs come from a human donor with Susac syndrome.

Only a few counts were recorded for this clonotype. V and J are TRBV4-1 and TRBJ2-7, with TRBD1 identical over 8 bases. Trimming removed 1 base from V and 5 bases from J; junction bases left unmatched: 7. Looked up from germline, CDR1 is MGHRA and CDR2 is YSYEKL. CDR3 length: 15 amino acids. The CDR3 nucleotides read TGCGCCAGCAGCCAAGTCGAGACAGGGGCGGACGAGCAGTACTTC. This encodes CASSQVETGADEQYF.

V and J are TRBV20-1 and TRBJ1-5, with 7 bases aligning to TRBD1. In germline, CDR1 is DFQATT, CDR2 SNEGSKA (reference sequence). Trimming at V came to 6 bases and at J to 4 bases, leaving 9 bases not matched to a gene. The CDR3 length is 14 residues. The DNA for the CDR3 is TGCAGTGCAGAGGGGACAGTTCGGAATCAGCCCCAGCATTTT. It specifies CSAEGTVRNQPQHF.

This chain connects TRBV20-1 to TRBJ1-5; 7 positions match TRBD1. The germline gives CDR1 DFQATT, CDR2 SNEGSKA (reference sequence). Trimming took 5 bases from V and 9 from J; bases not matched to a gene: 7. The CDR3 runs 12 residues. CDR3 sequence (DNA): TGCAGTGCTGGGGATCAGGGGGGGCCCCAGCATTTT. Encoded protein: CSAGDQGGPQHF.

In this sample, this clonotype turned up a few times. This chain joins TRBV11-2 and TRBJ1-5; TRBD1 aligns across 7 bases. CDR1 and CDR2 from the germline V gene are SGHAT and FQNNGV. The CDR3 runs to 16 residues. V dropped 5 bases and J dropped 3; count of bases not matched to a gene: 10. The CDR3 here is CASSPGGGRDNQPQHF. CDR3 DNA sequence: TGTGCCAGCAGCCCAGGGGGGGGACGGGACAATCAGCCCCAGCATTTT.

This chain uses TRBV18 with TRBJ1-2; D not certain. The V end was cut by 0 bases, the J end by 3 bases, with 11 bases between. The CDR3 extends over 15 amino acids. Germline CDR1 KGHSH, CDR2 LQKENI. DNA for the CDR3: TGTGCCAGCTCACCACCTCAGGATAGGTACTATGGCTACACCTTC. Translated: CASSPPQDRYYGYTF.

The rearrangement uses TRBV28 and TRBJ1-2; D possibly corresponds to TRBD1 (5 bases). The ends were cut back, 4 bases at V and 2 bases at J, with 11 bases in the middle. Germline values: CDR1 MDHEN, CDR2 SYDVKM. The CDR3 loop spans 14 amino acids. CDR3 nucleotides: TGTGCCAGCAGTTCCGGGTGGGGGAACTATGGCTACACCTTC. Its protein product is CASSSGWGNYGYTF.

The chain joins TRBV6-6 to TRBJ2-7, with D perhaps matching TRBD1 (5 bases). This CDR3 has 14 residues. The ends were cut back, 3 bases at V and 0 bases at J, with 9 bases in the middle. CDR1 and CDR2 from the germline V gene are MNHNY and SVGAGI (reference sequence). The DNA of the CDR3 is TGTGCCAGCAGTTATGAACAGGCCTCCTACGAGCAGTACTTC. This sequence encodes CASSYEQASYEQYF.

The CDR3 protein is CASSEDRGNYEQYF. The CDR3 DNA follows: TGTGCCAGCAGTGAAGATCGTGGTAACTACGAGCAGTACTTC. This chain uses TRBV2 with TRBJ2-7; D unclear. Trimming took off 1 base at V and 3 bases at J, with 10 bases between the two ends. Germline lookup yields CDR1 SNHLY and CDR2 FYNNEI. The CDR3 contains 14 residues.

This chain links TRBV7-9 with TRBJ1-4; 7 bases line up with TRBD1. With V trimmed by 5 bases and J by 0 bases, 9 bases remained unmatched. The CDR3 loop spans 17 amino acids. In germline, CDR1 is SEHNR, CDR2 FQNEAQ (reference sequence). The CDR3 spells CASSDLRDRATNEKLFF. CDR3 bases: TGTGCCAGCAGCGACCTCCGGGACAGAGCAACTAATGAAAAACTGTTTTTT.

V and J are TRBV4-2 and TRBJ2-3; 7 nucleotides align to TRBD2. Germline CDR1 and CDR2: LGHNA and YNFKEQ. The CDR3 runs 17 residues. V dropped 1 base and J dropped 2; count of bases not matched to a gene: 9. CDR3 DNA sequence: TGTGCCAGCAGCCAAGCAGTTCGGGGACTAAACACAGATACGCAGTATTTT. It yields the protein CASSQAVRGLNTDTQYF.

This chain joins TRBV20-1 and TRBJ2-5, with TRBD1 matching over 7 bases. CDR1 is DFQATT, CDR2 SNEGSKA, per germline (reference sequence). After removal of 1 base from V and 1 base from J, the junction contained 3 bases not matched to a gene. The CDR3 totals 14 residues. The CDR3 here is CSARVTGFQETQYF. The CDR3 region has the DNA TGCAGTGCTAGAGTGACAGGGTTCCAAGAGACCCAGTACTTC.

The chain recombines TRBV16 with TRBJ2-5; D unresolved. V lost 1 base and J 5 bases, leaving 8 bases between the germline ends. CDR1 and CDR2 from the germline V gene are KGHSY and FQNENV. CDR3 length: 13 residues. CDR3 protein: CASSQWEEETQYF. CDR3 in DNA: TGTGCCAGCAGCCAATGGGAAGAGGAGACCCAGTACTTC.

The chain uses TRBV5-1 and TRBJ2-4; 10 positions agree with TRBD1. After removal of 4 bases from V and 8 bases from J, the junction contained 6 bases not matched to a gene. This CDR3 spans 14 amino acids. Germline values: CDR1 SGHRS, CDR2 YFSETQ. CDR3 amino acids: CASSAGQGIDIQYF. The CDR3 DNA is TGCGCCAGCAGCGCGGGACAGGGGATAGACATTCAGTACTTC.

CDR3 DNA sequence: TGTGCCAGCAGTGTGAGGGGCCCAGATACGCAGTATTTT. Residues: CASSVRGPDTQYF. This chain connects TRBV6-1 to TRBJ2-3; D may correspond to TRBD1 or TRBD2 (5 bases each). There are 13 residues in the CDR3. The V end was cut by 4 bases, the J end by 4 bases, with 9 bases between. In germline, CDR1 is MNHNS, CDR2 SASEGT.

V usage is TRBV24-1 and J usage is TRBJ2-2, with D possibly TRBD1 on 6 matching bases. Trimming pared 2 bases from V and 4 bases from J, leaving 10 bases between. This CDR3 is built from 15 residues. Germline loops: CDR1 KGHDR, CDR2 SFDVKD. The CDR3 nucleotides are TGTGCCACCAGTGATTGGCAGGGGAGCACCGGGGAGCTGTTTTTT. Amino acid sequence: CATSDWQGSTGELFF.

The chain combines TRBV28 with TRBJ2-7; no clear D gene. The V end lost 4 bases, the J end lost 4 bases, and 5 bases lay between the germline ends. Germline assignment: CDR1 MDHEN and CDR2 SYDVKM. The length of the CDR3 is 11 residues. CDR3 coding DNA: TGTGCCAGCAGTTACAAGTACGAGCAGTACTTC. Translating gives CASSYKYEQYF.

This clonotype was counted a single time. The chain has TRBV4-2 and TRBJ1-2, with D unclear. Germline CDR1 reads LGHNA; CDR2 reads YNFKEQ. The CDR3 contains 11 residues. V dropped 3 bases and J dropped 5 bases, with 4 bases sitting between them. The CDR3 sequence is CASSHGYGYTF. CDR3 nucleotide sequence: TGTGCCAGCAGCCATGGGTATGGCTACACCTTC.

V gene TRBV12-3 or TRBV12-4 combines with J gene TRBJ2-5; D is perhaps TRBD2 (5 bases). V gave up 5 bases and J gave up 4 bases, with 11 bases separating them. The CDR3 is 13 residues long. The CDR3 DNA reads as TGTGCCAGCAGTCCAGCAGGAGGAGAGACCCAGTACTTC. Protein product: CASSPAGGETQYF.

CDR3 amino acids: CASSQPSGTSVETQYF. CDR3 nucleotide sequence: TGTGCCAGCAGCCAACCCTCCGGGACTAGTGTTGAGACCCAGTACTTC. V gene TRBV3-1 combines with J gene TRBJ2-5, with 8 bases that match TRBD2. Germline-derived CDR1 and CDR2 are LGHDT and YNNKEL (reference sequence). This CDR3 comprises 16 residues. The V segment lost 2 bases and the J segment 5 bases; nucleotides outside the gene matches: 10.

The chain is built from TRBV30 and TRBJ2-5; 13 nucleotides match TRBD2. The CDR3 length is 14 residues. The germline V gene encodes CDR1 GTSNPN and CDR2 SVGIG (reference sequence). Trimming took 3 bases from V and 4 from J; bases not matched to a gene: 2. The DNA for the CDR3 is TGTGCCTGGAGCAGACTAGCGGGGGGAGAGACCCAGTACTTC. It yields the protein CAWSRLAGGETQYF.

The chain employs TRBV20-1 and TRBJ1-1, with D maybe TRBD1 (6 bases). The CDR3 runs 15 residues. The V gene lost 2 bases and the J gene lost 4 bases, with 17 bases spanning the gap. The germline V gene has CDR1 DFQATT and CDR2 SNEGSKA (reference sequence). The CDR3 nucleotides are TGCAGTGCTAGATACGCCCTGGGGGGCGCCACTGAAGCTTTCTTT. This gives the protein CSARYALGGATEAFF.

The chain has TRBV20-1 and TRBJ2-7; D perhaps matches TRBD1 (6 bases). The germline V gene has CDR1 DFQATT and CDR2 SNEGSKA (reference sequence). V lost 1 base and J 2 bases, leaving 9 bases between the germline ends. The CDR3 spans 13 residues. Written as DNA, the CDR3 is TGCAGTGCTAGAGGTCCAGGGGCCTACGAGCAGTACTTC. Translated: CSARGPGAYEQYF.

The chain employs TRBV11-2 and TRBJ2-3; the match to TRBD2 covers 8 bases. CDR3 length: 14 residues. Germline lookup yields CDR1 SGHAT and CDR2 FQNNGV. V trimming: 6 bases; J trimming: 5 bases; junction bases outside the gene matches: 7. CDR3 sequence: CASRPGLALDTQYF. Here the CDR3 DNA reads TGTGCCAGCAGACCCGGACTAGCTTTAGATACGCAGTATTTT.

J is TRBJ2-7 and V is TRBV2, with D possibly matching TRBD2 (5 bases). This CDR3 is built from 13 residues. The germline CDR1 and CDR2 sequences are SNHLY and FYNNEI. V lost 1 base, J lost 3 bases, and 7 bases lay in between. CDR3 sequence: CASSEGLIYEQYF. CDR3 bases: TGTGCCAGCAGTGAAGGACTAATCTACGAGCAGTACTTC.

CDR3 sequence (DNA): TGTGCCAGCAGTACTCAAACAGGGGGACTAGCGGGAGCGGAGACCCAGTACTTC. Its protein is CASSTQTGGLAGAETQYF. V usage is TRBV28 and J usage is TRBJ2-5, with 14 positions matching TRBD2. V was pared by 5 bases and J by 5 bases, with 13 bases of the junction left unmatched. The CDR3 consists of 18 residues. Looked up from germline, CDR1 is MDHEN and CDR2 is SYDVKM.

This clonotype was seen a single time. V is TRBV29-1 and J is TRBJ1-2; TRBD1 agrees at 10 bases. Per germline, CDR1 SQVTM and CDR2 ANQGSEA. The length of the CDR3 is 15 residues. V dropped 7 bases and J dropped 4; count of bases not matched to a gene: 12. DNA of the CDR3: TGCAGCGCCCCAATACCGGGACAGGGGTTCTATGGCTACACCTTC. Its translation: CSAPIPGQGFYGYTF.

This clonotype has a single count. CDR3 amino acids: CASSPGTRYEQYF. CDR3 nucleotides: TGCGCCAGCAGCCCAGGGACTCGCTACGAGCAGTACTTC. The chain couples TRBV4-3 to TRBJ2-7, with a tentative D call TRBD2 (6 bases). CDR1 is LGHNA and CDR2 is YSLEER in the germline V gene. V was pared by 4 bases and J by 3 bases, with 10 bases between. The CDR3 runs to 13 residues.